This T cell receptor (beta chain) was retrieved from a study (dated by TCRdb to 2014 to 2015). Regarding the complete study: The study examined whether tumor-infiltrating Tregs in breast cancer are drawn from blood Tregs or arise in situ by conversion from other CD4+ T cell subsets. Broader findings and caveats from the paper: The validation in the larger cohort was limited to a single TCR beta V-J rearrangement instead of whole repertoires. In terms of TCR gene usage, tumor memory CD4+ T cells clustered together with blood and lymph node memory CD4+ cells, as well as with lymph node naive CD4+ cells. The greatest overlap of tumor-infiltrating Treg TCR alpha and beta sequences was observed with tumor naive CD4+ T cells, followed by blood naive CD4+ T cells.

CDR1 SGHRS and CDR2 YFSETQ were looked up in the germline V gene. V is cut by 5 bases and J by 0 bases, and the space between the germline ends is 12 bases. The CDR3 numbers 15 residues from cysteine through phenylalanine. The retained sequence is limited to the CDR3, 45 bases, with the frame set at the first base. Memory CD4+ T cells were isolated as CD4+CD45RO+CD25- cells. Tregs, naive and memory CD4+ T cells from tumor, blood and ipsilateral draining lymph nodes of five or six breast cancer patients underwent full-length TCR alpha and beta sequencing. Tumor tissue, along with lymph nodes from ipsilateral axillary dissection, was perfused with PBS, minced, and then digested using collagenase I and hyaluronidase. FACS confirmed that the sorted cell populations were more than 90% pure. Full-length TCR variable regions were amplified by 5' RACE PCR with constant-region reverse primers, and semi-nested PCR with Nested Universal Primer A was subsequently performed. The ReliaPrep RNA Cell Miniprep System was used to extract total RNA, which was then reverse transcribed into 5'RACE-ready cDNA with the SMARTer RACE 5'/3' Kit. An Illumina MiSeq was used to sequence the full-length TCR alpha and beta libraries, which had been barcoded with multiplex adaptors. The published analysis was carried out like this. For each of nine subset-tissue groups, sequencing data from the five patients were pooled, and the groups were then compared using unsupervised clustering of TCR gene usage. The Morisita-Horn index, with shared sequences weighted by their contribution to each repertoire, was used to calculate repertoire similarity. TCRdb handled the public reads itself, with Q25 trimming in fastp and clone calling in MiXCR, and kept productive beta chains. Records with the same CDR3 protein are collapsed into one entry carrying the most frequent genes and DNA. The V and J calls reflect TCRdb's pipeline rather than the authors' work. Counted in this sample were about 57,000 distinct CDR3 sequences; roughly 28% of them appeared once. The top ten hold 3.2% of the sample.

With respect to this clonotype: Its cognate antigen has yet to be identified. Per-base quality was not reported, and no clone a single base away is much larger than it.

The receptor chain draws on TRBV5-1 and TRBJ2-1, with TRBD2 perhaps the D gene, on 5 matching bases. This receptor was obtained from a female donor with breast cancer. Input material: tumor-infiltrating memory CD4+ T cells sorted from the breast tumor. The cell subset or site tag for this specimen amounts to: memory CD4+ T cells, CD4+CD45RO+CD25-. The CDR3 sequence is CASRSGLASYNEQFF. The nucleotide sequence reads as follows: TGCGCCAGCAGGTCTGGACTGGCCTCCTACAATGAGCAGTTCTTC.